The clone carrying this TCR beta chain was detected a few times. Antigen: not known. TCR beta libraries were prepared from cDNA with unique molecular identifiers. The source material, roughly 0.9 to 11 million T cells, gave rise to roughly 0.5 million cDNA molecules. Using its own MiXCR run on the PCR reads, TCRdb lists one record per CDR3 protein. The sample lists 600,000 to 750,000 distinct CDR3 sequences; around 64% were seen once. This CDR3 has 14 residues. Germline CDR1 is SGHRS and CDR2 is YFSETQ. The V segment lost 3 bases and the J segment 4 bases; nucleotides outside the gene matches: 5. This specimen comes from a study of post-analysis software for immune sequencing data. Study-wide background: The study covered relapsing-remitting, secondary progressive and progressive-relapsing courses of multiple sclerosis.

Notes on the study in general: Compared with controls, patients showed significantly lower normalized Chao1 diversity. Relative to controls, patients had a few TRBV segments at higher frequency, with TRBV5-6, TRBV5-1 and TRBV20-1 among these.

The sequenced sample was blood. This chain joins TRBV5-1 and TRBJ2-7; 9 bases agree with TRBD1. The sequence derives from a girl aged 2 to 9 with multiple sclerosis. This CDR3 is CASSWTGDTYEQYF. CDR3 DNA: TGCGCCAGCAGCTGGACAGGGGACACTTACGAGCAGTACTTC.